This TCR beta chain was identified during a study of blood T cell repertoires in COVID-19. Looking at the study overall: The United States, Italy and Spain were the sources of the acute and convalescent COVID-19 samples.

Recruits, aged roughly 18 to 90 years, lived in 20 to 30 US areas. Which cohort a participant joined came from the clinical history participants gave. How the authors handled the data: Nucleated cell counts were estimated from reference gene primer amplification. Sequencing used immunoSEQ multiplex PCR; TCRdb keeps in-frame clones, though not all of them. V and J calls and clone size are given by that table; D and trimming were obtained from the DNA. In the table there are approximately 140,000 clones, 84% of which are singletons. The CDR3 runs to 13 residues. CDR1 is SGDLS and CDR2 is YYNGEE in the germline V gene. The J segment lost 5 bases and the V segment lost 5 bases, leaving 4 bases of the junction unmatched. This clone was seen just once.

What was sequenced was PBMCs or T cells enriched from blood (not recorded which). The chain uses TRBV9 and TRBJ1-2, with 9 bases lining up with TRBD1. The TCR was taken from a man in his forties with acute COVID-19. The CDR3 sequence is CASRGTGNYGYTF. CDR3 sequence (DNA): TGTGCCAGCAGAGGGACAGGGAATTATGGCTACACCTTC.